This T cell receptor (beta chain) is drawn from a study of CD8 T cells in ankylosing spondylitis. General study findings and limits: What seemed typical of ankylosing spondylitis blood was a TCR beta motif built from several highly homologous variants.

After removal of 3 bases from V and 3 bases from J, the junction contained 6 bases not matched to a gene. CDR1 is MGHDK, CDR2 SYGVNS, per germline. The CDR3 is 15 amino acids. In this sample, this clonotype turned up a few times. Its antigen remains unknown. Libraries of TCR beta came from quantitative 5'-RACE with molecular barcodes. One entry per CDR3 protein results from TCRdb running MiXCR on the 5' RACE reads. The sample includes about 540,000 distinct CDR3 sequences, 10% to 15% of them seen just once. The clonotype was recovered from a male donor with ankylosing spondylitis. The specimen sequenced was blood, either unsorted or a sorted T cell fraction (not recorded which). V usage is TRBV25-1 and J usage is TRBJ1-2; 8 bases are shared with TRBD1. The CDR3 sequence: CASSDPGGADYGYTF. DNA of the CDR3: TGTGCCAGCAGTGACCCAGGGGGCGCCGACTATGGCTACACCTTC.